This T cell receptor (beta chain) was recovered during a study of identifying expanded T cells in peripheral blood. Germline CDR1 LGHNA, CDR2 YNFKEQ. The CDR3 has 12 amino acids. V shed 1 base and J shed 2 bases, with 0 bases lying between them. During the collection period, no donor immune events like infections were recorded. This clone was observed once. The assay was immunoSEQ multiplex PCR, and TCRdb's table has in-frame clones only and misses some. The sample shows about 85,000 clones, 88% of them seen only once. Sequenced material: blood. This receptor was obtained from a person between 18 and 69 years old in good health. This chain joins TRBV4-2 and TRBJ2-4; D gene unclear. In DNA, the CDR3 is TGTGCCAGCAGCCAAGCCAAAAACATTCAGTACTTC. Translating gives CASSQAKNIQYF.